By proportion, the clone carrying this TCR beta chain is medium-sized. This CDR3 contains 16 residues. V was clipped by 5 bases and J by 7 bases, with 20 bases between them. Germline V gene data show CDR1 as LNHNV and CDR2 as YYDKDF (reference sequence). This entry comes from a study of T cell responses to AZD1222 COVID-19 vaccine. Assay: immunoSEQ multiplex PCR; the TCRdb copy retains only in-frame clones and omits some. The sample includes 100,000 to 140,000 clones, about nine tenths of them seen just once. The sample here was peripheral blood, taken 28 days after the second AZD1222 dose. The chain links TRBV15 to TRBJ2-2; possible D gene TRBD1, 7 bases. The clonotype comes from an adult who received the AZD1222 COVID-19 vaccine. CDR3 sequence: CATSAGGGSLVGELFF. The DNA for the CDR3 is TGTGCCACCAGCGCAGGGGGAGGATCCTTGGTCGGGGAGCTGTTTTTT.